This is a list of T cell receptor beta chains from one sample in a study of beta chain features in type 1 diabetes. Assay used: immunoSEQ multiplex PCR; TCRdb lists only in-frame clones, some missing. The data contain 400,000 to 550,000 clones, roughly an eighth of them singletons. Sequencing was carried out using naive CD4+ T cells from blood. All receptors come from a woman aged 18-30 years in good health. Each CDR3 is given with its conserved first and last residue.

v_call cdr3_aa
TRBV14 CASSHFGQGTNSPLHF
TRBV30 CAWSIHPNEQFF
TRBV7-8 CASSLEDLDWDTQYF
TRBV28 CASGPAGSSYNEQFF
TRBV14 CASSGLAGAVGNEQFF
TRBV6-5 CASSYSGGDTEAFF
TRBV2 CASTPGRTLVNEQFF
TRBV9 CASSAEIRGPSTGELFF
TRBV9 CASSVGEGPAYTF
TRBV4-2 CASSQGVVIYNEQFF
TRBV4-2 CASSQDWNYGYTF
TRBV6-5 CATQETQYF
TRBV28 CASSIQGRGPDTQYF